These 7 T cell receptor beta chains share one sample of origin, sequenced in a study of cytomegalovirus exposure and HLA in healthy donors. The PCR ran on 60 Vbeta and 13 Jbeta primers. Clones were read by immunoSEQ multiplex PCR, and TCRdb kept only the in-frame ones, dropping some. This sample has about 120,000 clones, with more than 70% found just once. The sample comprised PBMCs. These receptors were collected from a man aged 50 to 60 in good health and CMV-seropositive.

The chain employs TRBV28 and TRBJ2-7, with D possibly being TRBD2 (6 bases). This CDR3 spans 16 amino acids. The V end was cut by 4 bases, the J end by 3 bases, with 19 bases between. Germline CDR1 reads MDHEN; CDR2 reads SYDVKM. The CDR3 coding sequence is TGTGCCAGCAGTTCTGGGGCGGGATCGGTTATCTACGAGCAGTACTTC. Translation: CASSSGAGSVIYEQYF.

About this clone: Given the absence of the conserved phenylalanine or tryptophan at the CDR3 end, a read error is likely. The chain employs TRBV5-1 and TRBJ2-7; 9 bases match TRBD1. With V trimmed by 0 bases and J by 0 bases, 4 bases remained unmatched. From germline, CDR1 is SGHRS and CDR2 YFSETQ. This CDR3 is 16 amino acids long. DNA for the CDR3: TGCGCCAGCAGCTTGGAAGGACAGGGGTCCTCCTACGAGCAGTACCTC. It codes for CASSLEGQGSSYEQYL.

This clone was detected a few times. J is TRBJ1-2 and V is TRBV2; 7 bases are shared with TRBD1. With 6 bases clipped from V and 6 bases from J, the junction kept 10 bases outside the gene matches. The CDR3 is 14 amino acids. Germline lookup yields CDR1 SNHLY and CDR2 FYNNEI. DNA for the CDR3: TGTGCCAGCAGAGAATATGGACAGGCCAATGGCTACACCTTC. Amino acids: CASREYGQANGYTF.

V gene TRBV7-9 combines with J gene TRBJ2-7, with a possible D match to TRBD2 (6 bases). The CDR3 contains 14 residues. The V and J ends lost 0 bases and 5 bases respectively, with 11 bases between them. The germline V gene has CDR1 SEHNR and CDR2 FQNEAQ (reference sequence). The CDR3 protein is CASSLAGSSNEQYF. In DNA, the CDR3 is TGTGCCAGCAGCTTAGCCGGGAGTAGCAACGAGCAGTACTTC.

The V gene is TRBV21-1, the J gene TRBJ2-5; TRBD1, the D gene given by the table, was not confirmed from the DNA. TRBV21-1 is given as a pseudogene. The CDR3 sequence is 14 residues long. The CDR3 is CASSKGRGEETQYF. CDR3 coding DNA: TGTGCCAGCAGCAAAGGCAGGGGTGAAGAGACCCAGTACTTC.

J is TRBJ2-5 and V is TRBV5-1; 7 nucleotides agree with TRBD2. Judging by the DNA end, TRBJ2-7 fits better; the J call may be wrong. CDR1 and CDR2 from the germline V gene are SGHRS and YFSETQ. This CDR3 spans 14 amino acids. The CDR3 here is CASSLVVGGGEQYF. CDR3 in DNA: TGCGCCAGCAGCTTGGTAGTGGGGGGGGGCGAGCAGTACTTC.

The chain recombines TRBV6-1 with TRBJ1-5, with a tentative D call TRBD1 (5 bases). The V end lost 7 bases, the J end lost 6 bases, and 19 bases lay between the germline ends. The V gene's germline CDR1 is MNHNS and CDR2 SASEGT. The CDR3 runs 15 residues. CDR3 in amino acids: CASTPHGGVVQPQHF. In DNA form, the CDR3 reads TGTGCCAGCACTCCCCACGGGGGGGTGGTTCAGCCCCAGCATTTT.